What follows are 18 T cell receptor beta chains derived from one specimen sequenced in a study of blood T cell repertoires in COVID-19. Clones were read by immunoSEQ multiplex PCR, and TCRdb kept only the in-frame ones, dropping some. Counted here are about 90,000 clones, less than 85% occurring once; the ten biggest clones make up around 7%. The source material was peripheral blood. The origin of the receptors is a man between 70 and 80 years old with acute or convalescent COVID-19.

This chain joins TRBV19 and TRBJ2-3; possible D gene TRBD2, 5 bases. Germline V gene sequence: CDR1 LNHDA, CDR2 SQIVND (reference sequence). The CDR3 sequence is 13 residues long. The germline V and J ends were trimmed by 5 bases and 0 bases, with 6 bases remaining between them. CDR3 in amino acids: CASSGSSTDTQYF. For the CDR3, the DNA is TGTGCCAGTAGTGGGAGCAGCACAGATACGCAGTATTTT.

This sequence joins TRBV2 and TRBJ1-1, with D unclear. CDR3 length equals 14 residues. Between the trimmed V and J ends, which lost 0 bases and 3 bases, there was a span of 8 bases. The germline gives CDR1 SNHLY, CDR2 FYNNEI. The CDR3, as DNA: TGTGCCAGCAGTGAAGCGGGCGGGTACACTGAAGCTTTCTTT. Translated: CASSEAGGYTEAFF.

This chain connects TRBV27 to TRBJ2-3; D possibly corresponds to TRBD1 (6 bases). V dropped 2 bases and J dropped 2 bases, with 23 bases sitting between them. This CDR3 has 19 amino acids. Germline CDR1 reads MNHEY; CDR2 reads SMNVEV (reference sequence). CDR3 DNA: TGTGCCAGCAGTTTAACAGGGACGAACACCCCGATGGCCACAGATACGCAGTATTTT. Amino acids: CASSLTGTNTPMATDTQYF.

Turning to this clone: Other DNA sequences from this sample encode an identical CDR3 as well. This rearrangement joins TRBV7-9 to TRBJ1-3; D perhaps matches TRBD1 (6 bases). The CDR3 consists of 13 residues. V lost 6 bases, J lost 2 bases, and 8 bases lay in between. Germline lookup yields CDR1 SEHNR and CDR2 FQNEAQ (reference sequence). Here the CDR3 reads CASSPGAGNTIYF. CDR3 nucleotides: TGTGCCAGCAGTCCAGGGGCTGGAAACACCATATATTTT.

The chain recombines TRBV19 with TRBJ1-2, with D perhaps matching TRBD1 (6 bases). The germline gives CDR1 LNHDA, CDR2 SQIVND (reference sequence). The CDR3 contains 16 residues. V lost 5 bases and J lost 4, with 20 bases in between. The CDR3 DNA reads TGTGCCAGTAGTCCAAGGACAGCCCGAACGATCTATGGCTACACCTTC. It encodes CASSPRTARTIYGYTF.

V and J are TRBV27 and TRBJ2-4, with 8 bases matching TRBD2. Trimming took 4 bases from V and 0 from J; bases not matched to a gene: 8. The germline V gene encodes CDR1 MNHEY and CDR2 SMNVEV (reference sequence). This CDR3 contains 17 residues. This CDR3 reads CASSWSSGTLAKNIQYF. DNA of the CDR3: TGTGCCAGCAGTTGGAGTAGCGGGACCCTAGCCAAAAACATTCAGTACTTC.

This clone was counted a single time. The chain combines TRBV7-2 with TRBJ1-5, with D tentatively TRBD1 (6 bases). This CDR3 region has 14 residues. The germline CDR1 and CDR2 sequences are SGHTA and FQGNSA. V was trimmed by 2 bases and J by 5 bases, leaving 10 bases between them. CDR3 loop: CASSLSGVDQPQHF. The CDR3, as DNA: TGTGCCAGCAGCTTATCAGGGGTGGATCAGCCCCAGCATTTT.

This clone is a singleton in its sample. This chain joins TRBV5-4 and TRBJ2-1; tentative D call: TRBD2 (5 bases). V lost 3 bases and J lost 3, with 13 bases in between. The germline gives CDR1 SGHNT, CDR2 YYREEE (reference sequence). The CDR3 contains 15 residues. CDR3 sequence: CASSSFGENYNEQFF. The CDR3 coding sequence is TGTGCCAGCAGCTCCTTCGGGGAGAACTACAATGAGCAGTTCTTC.

The chain has TRBV9 and TRBJ1-4, with 7 bases that match TRBD1. The CDR3 is 14 amino acids. The ends lost 4 bases at V and 5 bases at J; junction bases unmatched: 5. Germline V gene lookup returns CDR1 SGDLS and CDR2 YYNGEE. The CDR3 spells CASSRDSQNEKLFF. The DNA of the CDR3 is TGTGCCAGCAGCCGGGACAGCCAGAATGAAAAACTGTTTTTT. The full variable domain, its missing parts supplied by reference TRBV9 and TRBJ1-4, is DSGVTQTPKHLITATGQRVTLRCSPRSGDLSVYWYQQSLDQGLQFLIQYYNGEERAKGNILERFSAQQFPDLHSELNLSSLELGDSALYFCASSRDSQNEKLFFGSGTQLSVL.

This chain joins TRBV29-1 and TRBJ1-4; 9 bases fit TRBD1. The CDR3 is made up of 15 amino acids. The trim removed 7 bases at V and 8 bases at J, leaving 14 bases unmatched. The germline V gene has CDR1 SQVTM and CDR2 ANQGSEA. CDR3 sequence reads: CSAGPGQGLGEKLFF. Here the CDR3 DNA reads TGCAGCGCTGGCCCTGGACAGGGGTTAGGAGAAAAACTGTTTTTT.

J is TRBJ2-2 and V is TRBV19, with TRBD2 identical over 8 bases. The V gene end was trimmed by 7 bases and the J gene end by 4 bases; junction bases not matched to a gene: 8. The CDR3 sequence is 15 residues long. Germline V gene sequence: CDR1 LNHDA, CDR2 SQIVND (reference sequence). The CDR3: CASNRLAGLTGELFF. The CDR3 region has the DNA TGTGCCAGTAATAGGCTAGCGGGCCTCACCGGGGAGCTGTTTTTT.

The chain combines TRBV27 with TRBJ1-5; TRBD1 matches at 7 bases. CDR3 length equals 16 residues. Germline V gene lookup returns CDR1 MNHEY and CDR2 SMNVEV (reference sequence). Trimming took 5 bases from V and 6 from J; bases not matched to a gene: 13. The DNA for the CDR3 is TGTGCCAGCAGTCCCTATCCGGGGACAGTTGGTCAGCCCCAGCATTTT. Encoded protein: CASSPYPGTVGQPQHF.

V gene TRBV28 combines with J gene TRBJ1-1, with D hard to call. The CDR3 consists of 14 residues. The germline gives CDR1 MDHEN, CDR2 SYDVKM. Trimming removed 3 bases from V and 1 base from J, with 9 bases in between. In nucleotides, the CDR3 is TGTGCCAGCAGTTTCATGTCGGGGAACACTGAAGCTTTCTTT. It yields the protein CASSFMSGNTEAFF.

This clone turned up a few times. J is TRBJ2-2 and V is TRBV9, with 14 positions matching TRBD2. Germline assignment: CDR1 SGDLS and CDR2 YYNGEE. This CDR3 region has 16 residues. The J segment lost 7 bases and the V segment lost 4 bases, leaving 6 bases of the junction unmatched. The CDR3 region is CASSHGLAGGLGELFF. CDR3 DNA sequence: TGTGCCAGCAGCCATGGACTAGCGGGAGGTCTCGGGGAGCTGTTTTTT. The whole variable domain, remainder taken from reference TRBV9 and TRBJ2-2, is DSGVTQTPKHLITATGQRVTLRCSPRSGDLSVYWYQQSLDQGLQFLIQYYNGEERAKGNILERFSAQQFPDLHSELNLSSLELGDSALYFCASSHGLAGGLGELFFGEGSRLTVL.

The chain recombines TRBV23-1 with TRBJ1-2, with TRBD1 matching over 11 bases. TRBV23-1 is assigned to the ORF class and has an uncertain function. CDR3 length: 21 residues. J lost 4 bases, V lost 2 bases, and 21 bases had no gene match. CDR3 sequence (DNA): TGCGCCAGCAGTCAACCCACCGGCTTTCGGACAGGGGGCCGGCTCATCTATGGCTACACCTTC. Translation: CASSQPTGFRTGGRLIYGYTF.

The chain employs TRBV5-1 and TRBJ2-2, with a weak D call TRBD1 (6 bases). The length of the CDR3 is 16 residues. Germline V gives CDR1 SGHRS, CDR2 YFSETQ. Trimming cost V 1 base and J 2 bases, with 12 bases left between them. The CDR3 sequence is CASSLYQGLNTGELFF. The CDR3 coding sequence is TGCGCCAGCAGCTTGTACCAGGGGCTAAACACCGGGGAGCTGTTTTTT.

This chain connects TRBV24-1 to TRBJ2-1, with 10 bases fitting TRBD2. From germline, CDR1 is KGHDR and CDR2 SFDVKD. The CDR3 is 14 amino acids. Trimming cost V 7 bases and J 3 bases; bases outside gene matches: 2. The CDR3 protein is CATSRTSGYNEQFF. Written as DNA, the CDR3 is TGTGCCACCAGCAGGACTAGCGGCTACAATGAGCAGTTCTTC.

The rearrangement joins TRBV5-1 to TRBJ2-1; 7 positions match TRBD1. The CDR3 has 15 amino acids. After removal of 3 bases from V and 3 bases from J, the junction contained 6 bases not matched to a gene. Germline lookup yields CDR1 SGHRS and CDR2 YFSETQ. In nucleotides, the CDR3 is TGCGCCAGCAGCTCAGGGACAGCGGTCTACAATGAGCAGTTCTTC. Protein: CASSSGTAVYNEQFF.